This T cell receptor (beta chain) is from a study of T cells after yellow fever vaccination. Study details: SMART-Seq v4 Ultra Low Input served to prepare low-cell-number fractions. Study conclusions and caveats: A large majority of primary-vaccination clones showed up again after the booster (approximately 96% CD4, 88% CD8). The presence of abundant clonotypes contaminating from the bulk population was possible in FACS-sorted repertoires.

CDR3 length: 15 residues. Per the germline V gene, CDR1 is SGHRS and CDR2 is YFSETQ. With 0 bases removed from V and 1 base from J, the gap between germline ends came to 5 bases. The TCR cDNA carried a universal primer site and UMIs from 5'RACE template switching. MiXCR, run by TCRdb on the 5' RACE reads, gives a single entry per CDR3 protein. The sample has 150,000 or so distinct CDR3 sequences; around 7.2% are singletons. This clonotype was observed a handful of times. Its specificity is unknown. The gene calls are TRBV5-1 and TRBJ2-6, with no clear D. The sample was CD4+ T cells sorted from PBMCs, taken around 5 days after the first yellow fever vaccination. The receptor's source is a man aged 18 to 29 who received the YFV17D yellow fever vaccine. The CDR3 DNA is TGCGCCAGCAGCTTGGTGGAGTCTGGGGCCAACGTCCTGACTTTC. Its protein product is CASSLVESGANVLTF.